This TCR beta chain was documented in a study of cytomegalovirus exposure and HLA in healthy donors. The PCR employed 60 Vbeta primers together with 13 Jbeta primers. Sequencing used immunoSEQ multiplex PCR; TCRdb keeps in-frame clones, though not all of them. The sample has about 98,000 clones; over 80% are singletons. Germline V gene data show CDR1 as MDHEN and CDR2 as SYDVKM. CDR3 size: 14 residues. With 6 bases removed from V and 0 bases from J, the gap between germline ends came to 9 bases. On this clone itself: Its antigen remains unidentified. The sample holds other DNA sequences that translate to the same CDR3.

Study-wide findings and caveats: The study dropped some indistinguishable V segments, TRBV6-2 and TRBV6-3 among them.

Sequenced input: PBMCs. The J gene is TRBJ1-3, the V gene TRBV28; D gene unclear. The TCR was taken from a man aged 40-50 years in good health and CMV-seronegative. The CDR3 sequence: CASRLGGSGNTIYF. CDR3 DNA sequence: TGTGCCAGCAGGCTAGGTGGCTCTGGAAACACCATATATTTT.